The clone carrying this T cell receptor beta chain has at least ten counts. What it binds is unknown. The source of the sample is a study of identical twins. After template switching added a universal primer site, the resulting cDNA carried unique molecular identifiers. One entry per CDR3 protein results from TCRdb running MiXCR on the 5' RACE reads. The top ten clones hold 2.5% to 3.5% of a sample with 250,000 to 300,000 distinct CDR3 sequences, about 8.9% of them seen once. Study-wide results and caveats: Donors were not followed over many years; analysis was cross-sectional. Cord blood beta clonotypes present at high abundance carried fewer insertions; no such pattern appeared in memory repertoires.

J was trimmed by 7 bases and V by 7 bases; bases with no gene match: 17. CDR3 length: 16 amino acids. CDR1 MNHNS and CDR2 SASEGT come from the germline V gene. These sequences were also reported in another study, on yellow fever vaccine responses in identical twins.

This clonotype was sampled from a woman between 18 and 30 years old in good health. The sequenced sample consisted of CD8+ T cells sorted from blood. This chain uses TRBV6-1 with TRBJ2-7, with 9 nucleotides matching TRBD2. The DNA of the CDR3 is TGTGCCAGCACCTTCCTACTAGCGGGTTTAGATGGGGAGCAGTACTTC. This translates into CASTFLLAGLDGEQYF.